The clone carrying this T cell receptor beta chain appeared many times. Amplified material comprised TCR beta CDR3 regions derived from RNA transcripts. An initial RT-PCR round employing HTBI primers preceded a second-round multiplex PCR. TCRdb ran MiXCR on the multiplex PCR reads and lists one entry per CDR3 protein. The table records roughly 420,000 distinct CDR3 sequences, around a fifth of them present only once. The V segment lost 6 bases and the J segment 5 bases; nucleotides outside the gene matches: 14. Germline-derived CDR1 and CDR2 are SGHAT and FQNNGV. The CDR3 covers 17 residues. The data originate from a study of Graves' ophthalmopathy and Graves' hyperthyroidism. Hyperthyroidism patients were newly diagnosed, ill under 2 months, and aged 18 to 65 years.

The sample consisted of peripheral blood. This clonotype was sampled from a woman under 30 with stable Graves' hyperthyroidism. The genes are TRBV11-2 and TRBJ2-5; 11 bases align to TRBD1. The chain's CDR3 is CASSHYTGQGASETQYF. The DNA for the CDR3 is TGTGCCAGCAGTCACTATACCGGACAGGGGGCTTCCGAGACCCAGTACTTC.